These T cell receptor beta chains were read from a single sample in a study of OX40 agonist ivuxolimab in advanced cancers. Data came from immunoSEQ multiplex PCR; TCRdb stores just in-frame clones and leaves some out. The sample includes tens of thousands of clones, 81% of them seen just once. The sample in question was CD4+ or CD8+ T cells sorted from blood, obtained in a trial of the OX40 agonist ivuxolimab. The source is an adult with an advanced solid tumor such as melanoma, head and neck, liver or kidney cancer. Each CDR3 is given with its conserved first and last residue. The D gene is left open where the match is weak. The size field is filled for only some rows; it gives once, few, many or a size class.

v_gene: TRBV10-3; d_gene: NA; abundance: few; j_gene: TRBJ1-5; CDR3aa: CAISESGGNQPQHF; CDR3nt: TGTGCCATCAGTGAGTCAGGGGGCAATCAGCCCCAGCATTTT
v_gene: TRBV6-4; d_gene: NA; abundance: NA; j_gene: TRBJ2-2; CDR3aa: CASSETDTGELFF; CDR3nt: TGTGCCAGCAGTGAAACGGACACCGGGGAGCTGTTTTTT
v_gene: TRBV4-3; d_gene: NA; abundance: NA; j_gene: TRBJ1-2; CDR3aa: CASSSTTNTGGYTF; CDR3nt: TGCGCCAGCAGTTCCACGACGAACACGGGAGGCTACACCTTC
v_gene: TRBV7-9; d_gene: NA; abundance: NA; j_gene: TRBJ2-6; CDR3aa: CASSPLGTVARGANVLTF; CDR3nt: TGTGCCAGCAGCCCGTTGGGGACCGTCGCGCGCGGGGCCAACGTCCTGACTTTC
v_gene: TRBV19; d_gene: TRBD1; abundance: NA; j_gene: TRBJ2-3; CDR3aa: CASSTSHRGRADTQYF; CDR3nt: TGTGCCAGTAGTACTTCCCACAGGGGCCGGGCAGATACGCAGTATTTT
v_gene: TRBV5-1; d_gene: NA; abundance: NA; j_gene: TRBJ1-1; CDR3aa: CASSLGVENTEAFF; CDR3nt: TGCGCCAGCAGCTTGGGCGTCGAGAACACTGAAGCTTTCTTT
v_gene: TRBV12-5; d_gene: NA; abundance: NA; j_gene: TRBJ2-7; CDR3aa: CASGPGYQQYF; CDR3nt: TGTGCTAGTGGGCCGGGGTACCAGCAGTACTTC
v_gene: TRBV4-2; d_gene: TRBD2; abundance: NA; j_gene: TRBJ2-4; CDR3aa: CASSPGGGSGKNIQYF; CDR3nt: TGTGCCAGCAGCCCGGGGGGGGGCTCGGGCAAAAACATTCAGTACTTC
v_gene: TRBV4-1; d_gene: TRBD2; abundance: NA; j_gene: TRBJ2-3; CDR3aa: CASSQVPGGPGTDTQYF; CDR3nt: TGCGCCAGCAGCCAAGTCCCGGGGGGGCCTGGGACAGATACGCAGTATTTT
v_gene: TRBV19; d_gene: TRBD1; abundance: NA; j_gene: TRBJ2-5; CDR3aa: CASRPGTDGETQYF; CDR3nt: TGTGCCAGTAGACCTGGGACAGACGGGGAGACCCAGTACTTC
v_gene: TRBV21-1; d_gene: NA; abundance: NA; j_gene: TRBJ1-2; CDR3aa: CASSQGTHYGYTF; CDR3nt: TGTGCCAGCAGCCAAGGGACACACTATGGCTACACCTTC
v_gene: TRBV6-5; d_gene: TRBD1; abundance: NA; j_gene: TRBJ1-2; CDR3aa: CASTLQGAGGYTF; CDR3nt: TGTGCCAGCACCCTACAGGGGGCCGGTGGCTACACCTTC
v_gene: TRBV27; d_gene: TRBD1; abundance: NA; j_gene: TRBJ1-2; CDR3aa: CASSSGTGGFNYGYTF; CDR3nt: TGTGCCAGCAGCTCCGGGACAGGGGGCTTCAACTATGGCTACACCTTC
v_gene: TRBV7-3; d_gene: TRBD1; abundance: once; j_gene: TRBJ2-1; CDR3aa: CASSIGTGRASYNEQFF; CDR3nt: TGTGCCAGCAGCATTGGGACAGGGCGTGCATCCTACAATGAGCAGTTCTTC
v_gene: TRBV19; d_gene: TRBD2; abundance: NA; j_gene: TRBJ2-2; CDR3aa: CASSARLASNTGELFF; CDR3nt: TGTGCCAGTAGTGCCCGACTAGCTTCGAACACCGGGGAGCTGTTTTTT
v_gene: TRBV9; d_gene: NA; abundance: NA; j_gene: TRBJ1-5; CDR3aa: CASSVGTVNQPQHF; CDR3nt: TGTGCCAGCAGCGTAGGGACAGTGAATCAGCCCCAGCATTTT